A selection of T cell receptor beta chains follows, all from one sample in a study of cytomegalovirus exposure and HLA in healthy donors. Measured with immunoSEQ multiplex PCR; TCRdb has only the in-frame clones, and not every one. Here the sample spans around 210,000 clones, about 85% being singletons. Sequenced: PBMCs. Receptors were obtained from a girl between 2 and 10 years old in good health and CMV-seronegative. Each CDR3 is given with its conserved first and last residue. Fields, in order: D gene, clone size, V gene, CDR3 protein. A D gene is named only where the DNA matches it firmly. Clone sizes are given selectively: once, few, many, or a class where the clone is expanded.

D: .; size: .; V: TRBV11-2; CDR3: CASSRGSTDTQYF
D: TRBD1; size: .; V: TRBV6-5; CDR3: CASSYSGQANSPLHF
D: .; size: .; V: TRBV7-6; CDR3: CASSLGIQGNTYEQYF
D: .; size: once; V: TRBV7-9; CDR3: CASSFGVAVGVGEKLFF
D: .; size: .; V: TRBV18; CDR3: CASSVDSNSPLHF
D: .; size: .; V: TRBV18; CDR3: CASSTEPGRGLGGYTF
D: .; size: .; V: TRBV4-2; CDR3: CASSQADLNSYEQYF
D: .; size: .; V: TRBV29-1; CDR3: CSVEGPAVQYF
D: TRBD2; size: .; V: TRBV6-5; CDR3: CASTEGPGLAYEQYF
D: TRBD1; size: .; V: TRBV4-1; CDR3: CASRRGQSASGANVLTF
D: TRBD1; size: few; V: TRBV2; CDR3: CASTLRQGNSPLHF
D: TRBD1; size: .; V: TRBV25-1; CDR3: CASSDTGVNGYTF
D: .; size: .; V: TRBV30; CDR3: CAWSGVNYEQYF
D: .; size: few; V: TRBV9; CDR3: CASSVDQNEKLFF
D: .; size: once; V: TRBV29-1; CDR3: CSVRGRTNTGELFF
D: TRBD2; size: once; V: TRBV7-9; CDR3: CASRTAGGGSDTQYF
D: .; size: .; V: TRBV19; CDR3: CASPCPNEQFF
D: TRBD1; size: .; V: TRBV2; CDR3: CASSEGQVGQPQHF
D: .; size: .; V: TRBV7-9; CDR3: CASSSGSSSYEQYF
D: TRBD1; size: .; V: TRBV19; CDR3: CASSFFPRQGPPDGYTF
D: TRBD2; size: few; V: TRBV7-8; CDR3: CASSHIAGRTYNEQFF
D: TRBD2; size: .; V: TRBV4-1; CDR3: CATRTSGRDNEQFF